This TCR beta chain was captured in a study of early stage breast cancer tumors. Study information: Invasive lobular carcinomas made up four of 12 ER+/PR+/HER2- tumors.

Roughly 19-50 mg of tissue was diced for each tumor. Clones were sequenced by immunoSEQ multiplex PCR, and TCRdb holds only the in-frame ones, with some missing. The sample includes nearly 25,000 clones, less than 75% seen only once; the top ten take about 10%. Points from the study as a whole: Compared with adjacent normal breast tissue, tumors showed around 2.7-fold greater T cell density and higher clonality. Most shared enriched TCRB sequences were commonly generated ones.

For this clone: What it binds is unknown. At one of its ends the junction is not consistent with the germline gene, which may arise from a read error.

The sequenced material came from breast tumor tissue. This receptor was identified in a person between 60 and 70 years old with breast cancer.

DNA for the CDR3: TGCGCCAGCAGCCAAGTGGGCCTAGCGGACCACAATGAGCAGTTCTTC. It is translated as CASSQVGLADHNEQFF. The chain couples TRBV5-5 to TRBJ2-1; TRBD2 matches at 7 bases. Per the germline V gene, CDR1 is SGHKS and CDR2 is YYEKEE (reference sequence). This CDR3 region has 16 residues.